The entry below describes one T cell receptor beta chain. Its target is unknown. This sample stems from a study of shared clonotypes between healthy human individuals. Whole-study results and caveats: Generation probability values for non-shared clonotypes were lower than those for clonotypes shared by all four donors.

Positive CCR7 selection of CD45RO-negative cells yielded the naive CD8 cells, and terminally differentiated effector memory CD45RA+ cells were excluded. Donors, without exception, were Caucasian adults residing in Nashville, Tennessee. CDR3 size: 13 residues. Germline CDR1 is SQVTM and CDR2 is ANQGSEA. Deep was the level at which the assay was run. In the sorted-subset replicate PCRs, around 200 ng DNA, 29,000 or so T cell genomes, was used. Profiled with immunoSEQ multiplex PCR; TCRdb holds only in-frame clones, not every one. Of around 1.9 million clones in the sample, approximately 92% were seen once.

The specimen sequenced was naive CD8+ T cells from PBMCs. The chain employs TRBV29-1 and TRBJ2-5; D gene uncertain. The assigned J gene may be wrong: the sequence end matches TRBJ2-7 better. The sequence was obtained from a man between 18 and 35 years old in good health. Some clones in this sample may be carry-over from other donors' samples. The CDR3 sequence is CSVEDAEGYEQYF. The CDR3 DNA sequence: TGCAGCGTTGAGGATGCGGAAGGCTACGAGCAGTACTTC.